The TCR beta chain described here comes from a study of identical twins. Notes on the study in general: Carriage of fewer insertions was seen in abundant cord blood beta clonotypes, whereas memory repertoires showed none. There was more out-of-frame TCR alpha sharing in monozygotic twins than models estimated. Alpha sequences that were out-of-frame and twin-shared showed an excess of low generation probability.

Unique molecular identifiers were present on cDNA, and template switching added a universal primer site. TCRdb redid the calling of the 5' RACE reads with MiXCR, one entry per CDR3 protein. The sample has approximately 410,000 distinct CDR3 sequences, approximately 18% seen once. This clonotype has a count of ten or more. Its antigen is not identified. This CDR3 has 16 amino acids. V shed 6 bases and J 2 bases; nucleotides not matched to a gene: 9. Germline V gives CDR1 LNHDA, CDR2 SQIVND (reference sequence). Sequences were obtained from naive T cells sorted from blood. This rearrangement joins TRBV19 to TRBJ2-2; TRBD1 agrees at 7 bases. This TCR was sampled from a man over 45 in good health. Here the CDR3 DNA reads TGTGCCAGTAGCTACCACCGGGACAGAAACACCGGGGAGCTGTTTTTT. It is translated as CASSYHRDRNTGELFF. Full variable domain (rest looked up from reference TRBV19 and TRBJ2-2): DGGITQSPKYLFRKEGQNVTLSCEQNLNHDAMYWYRQDPGQGLRLIYYSQIVNDFQKGDIAEGYSVSREKKESFPLTVTSAQKNPTAFYLCASSYHRDRNTGELFFGEGSRLTVL.